This T cell receptor (beta chain) stems from a study of T cell repertoires in cytomegalovirus infection. V was clipped by 8 bases and J by 5 bases, with 12 bases between them. The CDR3 is made up of 12 amino acids. Germline-derived CDR1 and CDR2 are ENHRY and SYGVKD. One entry per CDR3 protein results from TCRdb running MiXCR on the reads. The sample shows approximately 910,000 distinct CDR3 sequences, about 33% of them seen only once. A remark on this clonotype: What it binds is not known.

The chain links TRBV10-3 to TRBJ1-1, with D perhaps matching TRBD1 (5 bases). Source: cultured CD8+ T cells from PBMCs, taken from culture after CMV antigen stimulation. This sequence originates from a human donor in good health (CMV status not recorded). Some clones in this sample may be carry-over from other donors' samples. The CDR3 spells CAIFGGGTEAFF. CDR3 in DNA: TGTGCCATCTTTGGGGGAGGGACTGAAGCTTTCTTT.